The 26 T cell receptor beta chains listed next were all sequenced from one sample in a study of OX40 agonist ivuxolimab in advanced cancers. The repertoire was sequenced with immunoSEQ multiplex PCR; TCRdb's copy has only in-frame clones and lacks some. This sample yields about 69,000 clones, of which approximately 81% are seen a single time; 6% to 7.5% belongs to the top ten. The starting material was CD4+ or CD8+ T cells sorted from blood, obtained in a trial of the OX40 agonist ivuxolimab. The receptors derive from an adult with an advanced solid tumor such as melanoma, head and neck, liver or kidney cancer.

The chain has TRBV5-6 and TRBJ1-1, with D possibly being TRBD1 (6 bases). V was cut by 4 bases and J by 7 bases, with 17 bases left in between. The germline V gene encodes CDR1 SGHDT and CDR2 YYEEEE. The CDR3 covers 14 residues. Here the CDR3 DNA reads TGTGCCAGCAGCCCACCGGGACGAGGGGGTGAAGCTTTCTTT. This codes for CASSPPGRGGEAFF.

The CDR3, as DNA: TGTGCCAGTAGTATAGATCCAGACGATTCACCCCTCCACTTT. This translates into CASSIDPDDSPLHF. The V and J genes are TRBV19 and TRBJ1-6; D remains ambiguous. The CDR3 is 14 amino acids. Trimming cost V 0 bases and J 8 bases, with 8 bases left between them. Germline V gives CDR1 LNHDA, CDR2 SQIVND (reference sequence). Full variable domain (rest looked up from reference TRBV19 and TRBJ1-6): DGGITQSPKYLFRKEGQNVTLSCEQNLNHDAMYWYRQDPGQGLRLIYYSQIVNDFQKGDIAEGYSVSREKKESFPLTVTSAQKNPTAFYLCASSIDPDDSPLHFGNGTRLTVT.

The rearrangement uses TRBV11-2 and TRBJ2-7; D not resolved. Germline loops: CDR1 SGHAT, CDR2 FQNNGV. This CDR3 has 12 amino acids. Deletions cut 2 bases from V and 3 bases from J, with 5 bases between. The CDR3 loop reads CASSLNGYEQYF. The CDR3 nucleotides are TGTGCCAGCAGCTTAAATGGCTACGAGCAGTACTTC.

This rearrangement joins TRBV18 to TRBJ2-7; 8 nucleotides agree with TRBD1. CDR3 length: 15 amino acids. CDR1 and CDR2 from the germline V gene are KGHSH and LQKENI. The junction had 7 bases not matched to a gene; V was cut back by 2 bases and J by 4 bases. The CDR3 is CASSPNGQGAYEQYF. Here the CDR3 DNA reads TGTGCCAGCTCACCAAACGGTCAGGGGGCTTACGAGCAGTACTTC.

The chain is built from TRBV25-1 and TRBJ1-6; D gene uncertain. Looked up from germline, CDR1 is MGHDK and CDR2 is SYGVNS. V was trimmed by 4 bases and J by 6 bases, leaving 10 bases between them. The CDR3 has 14 residues. CDR3 coding DNA: TGTGCCAGCAGTGGGGGAGGGTTTAATTCACCCCTCCACTTT. Its protein product is CASSGGGFNSPLHF.

The count of this clone is one. This rearrangement joins TRBV5-6 to TRBJ2-1, with TRBD2 matching 7 bases. CDR1 SGHDT and CDR2 YYEEEE come from the germline V gene. With V trimmed by 0 bases and J by 2 bases, 5 bases remained unmatched. The CDR3 totals 16 residues. The CDR3 is CASSLASGGPYNEQFF. The CDR3 bases are TGTGCCAGCAGCTTGGCCTCGGGGGGACCCTACAATGAGCAGTTCTTC.

The chain joins TRBV6-6 to TRBJ1-1, with 8 bases that match TRBD1. V shed 6 bases and J 2 bases; nucleotides not matched to a gene: 5. The CDR3 consists of 14 residues. Per the germline V gene, CDR1 is MNHNY and CDR2 is SVGAGI (reference sequence). The CDR3 region is CASSRGQGNTEAFF. The DNA for the CDR3 is TGTGCCAGCAGCCGCGGACAGGGAAACACTGAAGCTTTCTTT.

The CDR3 region is CASSLATGDLQYNEQFF. CDR3 DNA: TGCGCCAGCAGCTTGGCCACGGGGGACCTCCAATACAATGAGCAGTTCTTC. The rearrangement uses TRBV5-1 and TRBJ2-1, with a possible D match to TRBD2 (6 bases). Germline lookup yields CDR1 SGHRS and CDR2 YFSETQ. The CDR3 runs 17 residues. V was clipped by 0 bases and J by 4 bases, with 17 bases between them.

The J gene is TRBJ2-6, the V gene TRBV10-3, with 14 bases identical to TRBD2. Per germline, CDR1 ENHRY and CDR2 SYGVKD. This CDR3 contains 17 residues. V lost 6 bases and J lost 2; bases outside the gene matches: 3. The CDR3 coding sequence is TGTGCCATCAGACAGACTAGCGGGGGGGCTGGGGCCAACGTCCTGACTTTC. Protein: CAIRQTSGGAGANVLTF.

The chain recombines TRBV11-2 with TRBJ1-2; D gene uncertain. Trimming left V 5 bases short and J 8 bases short, with 21 bases between. Germline-derived CDR1 and CDR2 are SGHAT and FQNNGV. This CDR3 region has 15 residues. CDR3 protein: CASSPENRELRGYTF. For the CDR3, the DNA is TGTGCCAGCAGCCCCGAAAACCGGGAACTGAGAGGCTACACCTTC.

This chain joins TRBV5-1 and TRBJ2-1; TRBD2 matches 13 bases. The CDR3 totals 15 residues. CDR1 is SGHRS and CDR2 is YFSETQ in the germline V gene. The V segment lost 2 bases and the J segment 4 bases; nucleotides outside the gene matches: 0. DNA of the CDR3: TGCGCCAGCAGCTTACTAGCGGGAGGGTACAATGAGCAGTTCTTC. Amino acids: CASSLLAGGYNEQFF.

This clone was found a few times. V is TRBV5-8 and J is TRBJ2-3; 13 bases map to TRBD2. The V gene's germline CDR1 is SGHTS and CDR2 YDEGEE. The ends lost 4 bases at V and 4 bases at J; junction bases unmatched: 3. The CDR3 contains 15 residues. CDR3 residues: CASSRGLAGADTQYF. The CDR3 coding sequence is TGTGCCAGCAGCCGAGGACTAGCGGGAGCAGATACGCAGTATTTT.

The DNA for the CDR3 is TGTGCCAGCAGAATTACGAGAAACTATGGCTACACCTTC. It translates to CASRITRNYGYTF. The rearrangement uses TRBV28 and TRBJ1-2, with D unclear. There are 13 residues in the CDR3. CDR1 and CDR2 from the germline V gene are MDHEN and SYDVKM. V was cut by 6 bases and J by 2 bases, with 10 bases left in between.

This chain links TRBV9 with TRBJ2-5, with 11 bases fitting TRBD2. Germline V gene sequence: CDR1 SGDLS, CDR2 YYNGEE. This CDR3 contains 16 residues. The V gene end was trimmed by 0 bases and the J gene end by 5 bases; junction bases not matched to a gene: 6. Written as DNA, the CDR3 is TGTGCCAGCAGCGTAGGCGTAGCGGGGGGGCGGGAGACCCAGTACTTC. Translating gives CASSVGVAGGRETQYF.

The rearrangement links TRBV25-1 to TRBJ2-1; 10 bases line up with TRBD2. Germline values: CDR1 MGHDK, CDR2 SYGVNS. The CDR3 runs 16 residues. V shed 4 bases and J 4 bases; nucleotides not matched to a gene: 7. The DNA for the CDR3 is TGTGCCAGCAGTGTGAATGGACTAGCGGTTTACAATGAGCAGTTCTTC. Residues: CASSVNGLAVYNEQFF.

In the case of this clone: Other DNA sequences in this sample translate to the same CDR3. The gene calls are TRBV18 and TRBJ2-6; TRBD1 is a possible D gene (6 bases). The CDR3 loop spans 15 amino acids. CDR1 and CDR2 (germline): KGHSH, LQKENI. Trimming removed 5 bases at V and 1 base at J, with 9 bases between. The DNA for the CDR3 is TGTGCCAGCTCATCGACAGGTTCTGGGGCCAACGTCCTGACTTTC. Translated, it gives CASSSTGSGANVLTF.

V and J are TRBV7-9 and TRBJ2-3, with D uncertain. CDR1 is SEHNR, CDR2 FQNEAQ, per germline (reference sequence). There are 13 residues in the CDR3. The V end was cut by 2 bases, the J end by 4 bases, with 7 bases between. The CDR3 nucleotides are TGTGCCAGCAGCTTATTCGCCTCAGATACGCAGTATTTT. Translation: CASSLFASDTQYF.

A few counts support this clone. This chain connects TRBV5-8 to TRBJ1-6; D gene uncertain. CDR1 SGHTS and CDR2 YDEGEE come from the germline V gene. Trimming took 6 bases from V and 10 from J, leaving 14 bases between them. CDR3 length: 13 amino acids. CDR3 DNA sequence: TGTGCCAGCATAATAGAAGTGGGATCACCCCTCCACTTT. Amino acid sequence: CASIIEVGSPLHF.

The chain carries TRBV5-4 and TRBJ2-7; a possible D gene is TRBD2 (5 bases). Germline loops: CDR1 SGHNT, CDR2 YYREEE (reference sequence). V gave up 2 bases and J gave up 3 bases, with 21 bases separating them. The CDR3 loop spans 17 amino acids. CDR3 coding DNA: TGTGCCAGCAGCTTTGGCTCGTCTCCCGGGATCTTCTACGAGCAGTACTTC. It yields the protein CASSFGSSPGIFYEQYF.

This clone was counted once. CDR3 DNA sequence: TGTGCCTGGAACCGAAGGGGAGATCAGCCCCAGCATTTT. This encodes CAWNRRGDQPQHF. The chain combines TRBV30 with TRBJ1-5; D perhaps matches TRBD1 (5 bases). V shed 4 bases and J shed 5 bases, with 12 bases lying between them. Germline V CDR1 and CDR2: GTSNPN, SVGIG (reference sequence). This CDR3 spans 13 amino acids.

The chain employs TRBV5-1 and TRBJ2-1; 7 bases map to TRBD1. The CDR3 has 15 residues. The trim removed 0 bases at V and 6 bases at J, leaving 6 bases unmatched. CDR1 and CDR2 from the germline V gene are SGHRS and YFSETQ. In DNA, the CDR3 is TGCGCCAGCAGCTTGGAAGGGGGCCGGGGCAATGAGCAGTTCTTC. Its protein is CASSLEGGRGNEQFF.

V and J are TRBV19 and TRBJ2-5, with 9 bases lining up with TRBD2. The CDR3 sequence is 16 residues long. The J segment lost 2 bases and the V segment lost 2 bases, leaving 6 bases of the junction unmatched. The V gene's germline CDR1 is LNHDA and CDR2 SQIVND (reference sequence). CDR3 sequence: CASSISASGVQETQYF. CDR3 DNA sequence: TGTGCCAGTAGTATATCGGCTAGCGGGGTACAAGAGACCCAGTACTTC.

This chain links TRBV11-2 with TRBJ2-5; no clear D gene. V gave up 0 bases and J gave up 2 bases, with 10 bases separating them. The CDR3 has 15 amino acids. Germline values: CDR1 SGHAT, CDR2 FQNNGV. The CDR3 sequence is CASSLEVGIQETQYF. CDR3 sequence (DNA): TGTGCCAGCAGCTTAGAAGTGGGCATACAAGAGACCCAGTACTTC.

This clone was seen more than once but under ten times. The gene calls are TRBV2 and TRBJ2-7; unclear D gene. V was trimmed by 3 bases and J by 4 bases, leaving 13 bases between them. The CDR3 contains 14 residues. CDR1 is SNHLY and CDR2 is FYNNEI in the germline V gene. The CDR3 nucleotides read TGTGCCAGCAGTGAGGGCAGTCCGAATTACGAGCAGTACTTC. The encoded protein is CASSEGSPNYEQYF.

J is TRBJ2-5 and V is TRBV6-5; D not certain. Germline V lookup: CDR1 MNHEY, CDR2 SVGAGI. The CDR3 runs 12 residues. The V end lost 4 bases, the J end lost 4 bases, and 7 bases lay between the germline ends. CDR3 coding DNA: TGTGCCAGCAGTTCCTCTGTAGAGACCCAGTACTTC. This codes for CASSSSVETQYF.

Concerning this clone: This specimen includes other DNA sequences encoding the same CDR3. The chain couples TRBV30 to TRBJ2-5; D not resolved. The germline V gene encodes CDR1 GTSNPN and CDR2 SVGIG (reference sequence). Trimming cost V 0 bases and J 4 bases, with 9 bases left between them. The CDR3 totals 13 residues. Written as DNA, the CDR3 is TGTGCCTGGAGTGTACGGTCGGGAGAGACCCAGTACTTC. It translates to CAWSVRSGETQYF.